This TCR beta chain was found in a study of cytomegalovirus exposure and HLA in healthy donors. Here immunoSEQ multiplex PCR was the method, and the copy in TCRdb shows in-frame clones only, minus some. Of 60,000 to 90,000 clones in the sample, around 95% were seen once. The study's findings and limits: Overall, roughly 170 TCR beta chains were annotated as cytomegalovirus-associated.

As concerns this clone: Its antigen remains unidentified.

Trimming removed 5 bases from V and 1 base from J; junction bases left unmatched: 3. This CDR3 comprises 15 residues. Per germline, CDR1 SGHAT and CDR2 FQDESV (reference sequence). This receptor was taken from a woman aged 18-29 years in good health and CMV-seronegative. Material: PBMCs. The V gene is TRBV11-1, the J gene TRBJ2-1, with 9 bases fitting TRBD1. The CDR3 region is CASSPGTGSYNEQFF. The DNA of the CDR3 is TGTGCCAGCAGCCCAGGGACAGGGTCCTACAATGAGCAGTTCTTC.